One sample yielded the 25 T cell receptor beta chains listed below, sequenced in a study of type 1 regulatory T cells. TCRdb re-called the reads with MiXCR, one entry per CDR3 protein. The sample lists some 89,000 distinct CDR3 sequences, roughly 31% occurring once. Sequenced input: CD4+ T cells, either the whole sample or a sorted fraction (not recorded which). The receptors stem from a human donor in good health.

The chain recombines TRBV12-3 or TRBV12-4 with TRBJ1-1; D is uncertain. The CDR3 is 12 residues long. V lost 5 bases, J lost 1 base, and 5 bases lay in between. As DNA, the CDR3 is TGTGCCAGCAGTCCGACGAACACTGAAGCTTTCTTT. Translation gives CASSPTNTEAFF.

This sequence joins TRBV4-3 and TRBJ2-7; 8 bases are a match to TRBD1. Trimming took 2 bases from V and 5 from J; bases not matched to a gene: 5. The germline V gene encodes CDR1 LGHNA and CDR2 YSLEER. CDR3 size: 14 residues. The CDR3 loop is CASSQTGGADEQYF. CDR3 in DNA: TGCGCCAGCAGCCAAACAGGGGGTGCTGACGAGCAGTACTTC.

The chain joins TRBV7-2 to TRBJ2-7; D is undetermined. Germline assignment: CDR1 SGHTA and CDR2 FQGNSA. The CDR3 is made up of 12 amino acids. The V end was cut by 5 bases, the J end by 2 bases, with 7 bases between. The CDR3: CASSESAYEQYF. The DNA for the CDR3 is TGTGCCAGCAGCGAGAGCGCCTACGAGCAGTACTTC.

This clonotype was found a few times. The genes are TRBV19 and TRBJ2-1, with 9 positions matching TRBD2. CDR3 length: 17 residues. V shed 5 bases, J shed 3 bases, and the junction held 11 bases outside the gene matches. Germline assignment: CDR1 LNHDA and CDR2 SQIVND (reference sequence). CDR3 amino acids: CASSPQTTSGNYNEQFF. The CDR3 DNA follows: TGTGCCAGTAGTCCTCAAACGACTAGCGGAAACTACAATGAGCAGTTCTTC.

This clonotype was detected a few times. This chain links TRBV5-1 with TRBJ2-7, with 8 bases that match TRBD1. CDR3 length equals 13 residues. Losses at the gene ends were 5 bases for V and 2 bases for J; bases not matched to a gene: 3. Per the germline V gene, CDR1 is SGHRS and CDR2 is YFSETQ. For the CDR3, the DNA is TGCGCCAGCAGGGACAGGGTTACCTACGAGCAGTACTTC. Amino acid sequence: CASRDRVTYEQYF.

This clonotype occurred a few times. The chain has TRBV6-5 and TRBJ1-2; 8 bases agree with TRBD1. V was pared by 6 bases and J by 0 bases, with 9 bases of the junction left unmatched. The CDR3 is made up of 16 amino acids. CDR1 and CDR2 from the germline V gene are MNHEY and SVGAGI. The CDR3 loop reads CASRRPGTGSNYGYTF. The CDR3 nucleotides read TGTGCCAGCAGACGACCAGGGACAGGATCTAACTATGGCTACACCTTC.

This clonotype was counted a few times. The CDR3 protein is CASSRDPNGDQPQHF. As DNA, the CDR3 is TGCGCCAGCAGCCGGGACCCTAACGGGGATCAGCCCCAGCATTTT. The rearrangement links TRBV5-1 to TRBJ1-5, with D possibly being TRBD1 (5 bases). This CDR3 comprises 15 residues. Trimming took off 4 bases at V and 5 bases at J, with 16 bases between the two ends. Germline V lookup: CDR1 SGHRS, CDR2 YFSETQ.

This clonotype was found a few times. This rearrangement joins TRBV5-1 to TRBJ2-6, with D tentatively TRBD1 or TRBD2 (5 bases each). The V gene lost 1 base and the J gene lost 2 bases, with 7 bases spanning the gap. This CDR3 region has 15 residues. Germline V gene sequence: CDR1 SGHRS, CDR2 YFSETQ. The CDR3 loop reads CASSLMGAGANVLTF. CDR3 sequence (DNA): TGCGCCAGCAGCTTGATGGGGGCTGGGGCCAACGTCCTGACTTTC.

V gene TRBV28 combines with J gene TRBJ2-1, with 14 bases matching TRBD2. The CDR3 length is 16 residues. CDR1 is MDHEN and CDR2 is SYDVKM in the germline V gene. The J segment lost 8 bases and the V segment lost 6 bases, leaving 9 bases of the junction unmatched. CDR3 amino acids: CASRKPGTSGSDEQFF. CDR3 nucleotides: TGTGCCAGCAGGAAACCCGGGACTAGCGGGAGCGATGAGCAGTTCTTC.

The rearrangement uses TRBV19 and TRBJ1-2; D is ambiguous. The germline CDR1 and CDR2 sequences are LNHDA and SQIVND (reference sequence). This CDR3 comprises 12 residues. This chain's CDR3 is CTTQDRLGGYTF. The CDR3 DNA follows: TGTACCACTCAAGACCGGCTAGGGGGCTACACCTTC.

This chain links TRBV29-1 with TRBJ2-5; 10 bases are shared with TRBD2. Germline CDR1 and CDR2: SQVTM and ANQGSEA. CDR3 length: 14 amino acids. V gave up 3 bases and J gave up 5 bases; unmatched junction bases: 6. In DNA form, the CDR3 reads TGCAGCGTTGATCTAGCGGGAGCCTTGGAGACCCAGTACTTC. This sequence encodes CSVDLAGALETQYF.

This clonotype was observed a few times. V and J are TRBV6-6 and TRBJ1-5; TRBD1 matches at 7 bases. The CDR3 runs 16 residues. V lost 6 bases to trimming and J lost 2 bases; unmatched junction nucleotides: 10. Germline V gene data show CDR1 as MNHNY and CDR2 as SVGAGI (reference sequence). CDR3 sequence (DNA): TGTGCCAGCAGCAGTACAGGGGTAGGTGGCAATCAGCCCCAGCATTTT. It specifies CASSSTGVGGNQPQHF.

V is TRBV6-2 or TRBV6-3 and J is TRBJ1-5; TRBD1 matches at 10 bases. Trimming at V came to 6 bases and at J to 0 bases, leaving 11 bases not matched to a gene. From germline, CDR1 is MNHEY and CDR2 SVGEGT. This CDR3 is 18 amino acids long. The CDR3 nucleotides are TGTGCCAGCAGAAAAGCCGGGACAGGGGATTATAGCAATCAGCCCCAGCATTTT. Translated: CASRKAGTGDYSNQPQHF.

J is TRBJ2-7 and V is TRBV7-6; D is perhaps TRBD1 (5 bases). Trimming pared 4 bases from V and 3 bases from J, leaving 10 bases between. Germline lookup yields CDR1 SGHVS and CDR2 FNYEAQ. The CDR3 length is 13 residues. CDR3 in amino acids: CASSWGSYYEQYF. CDR3 bases: TGTGCCAGCAGCTGGGGCAGCTACTACGAGCAGTACTTC.

The chain employs TRBV5-1 and TRBJ1-3; TRBD1 aligns across 11 bases. The junction had 9 bases not matched to a gene; V was cut back by 4 bases and J by 0 bases. This CDR3 contains 18 residues. Per the germline V gene, CDR1 is SGHRS and CDR2 is YFSETQ. The DNA for the CDR3 is TGCGCCAGCAGCCCCCGACCGGGACAGGGGGACTCTGGAAACACCATATATTTT. This translates into CASSPRPGQGDSGNTIYF.

This sequence joins TRBV13 and TRBJ2-2, with TRBD1 matching over 8 bases. In germline, CDR1 is PRHDT, CDR2 FYEKMQ (reference sequence). The CDR3 has 18 residues. V lost 5 bases and J lost 7; bases outside the gene matches: 18. As DNA, the CDR3 is TGTGCCAGCAGCCGAAAAGACAGGGGTAACCAGGCCGGCGGGGAGCTGTTTTTT. This translates into CASSRKDRGNQAGGELFF.

The V call is TRBV7-2, the J call TRBJ2-7; D gene unclear. From germline, CDR1 is SGHTA and CDR2 FQGNSA. There are 11 residues in the CDR3. V was shortened by 7 bases and J by 4 bases, with 8 bases between the two germline ends. CDR3 sequence reads: CASTNSYEQYF. DNA of the CDR3: TGTGCCAGCACAAACTCTTACGAGCAGTACTTC.

The V and J genes are TRBV24-1 and TRBJ2-1, with 9 bases fitting TRBD2. V gave up 4 bases and J gave up 7 bases; unmatched junction bases: 4. Germline loops: CDR1 KGHDR, CDR2 SFDVKD. This CDR3 has 14 residues. The CDR3, as DNA: TGTGCCACCAGTGACACCGCGGGGGGGAATGAGCAGTTCTTC. Amino acids: CATSDTAGGNEQFF.

This chain links TRBV19 with TRBJ2-1, with a possible D match to TRBD1 (6 bases). Germline V CDR1 and CDR2: LNHDA, SQIVND (reference sequence). This CDR3 has 13 residues. V lost 5 bases, J lost 12 bases, and 17 bases lay in between. As DNA, the CDR3 is TGTGCCAGTAGTGTAGCCGACAGAGGGGGGCAGTTCTTC. It translates to CASSVADRGGQFF.

This sequence joins TRBV29-1 and TRBJ2-3, with TRBD2 matching over 9 bases. CDR3 length: 14 amino acids. Trimming at V came to 5 bases and at J to 0 bases, leaving 3 bases not matched to a gene. Per germline, CDR1 SQVTM and CDR2 ANQGSEA. The CDR3 is CSVPLAGSTDTQYF. As DNA, the CDR3 is TGCAGCGTTCCCCTAGCGGGAAGCACAGATACGCAGTATTTT.

The chain couples TRBV7-2 to TRBJ2-1; perhaps D is TRBD1 or TRBD2 (5 bases each). Germline-derived CDR1 and CDR2 are SGHTA and FQGNSA. The CDR3 sequence is 12 residues long. V was cut by 3 bases and J by 9 bases, with 9 bases left in between. CDR3 nucleotide sequence: TGTGCCAGCAGCTTCTCTGGGGGTGAGCAGTTCTTC. Translated, it gives CASSFSGGEQFF.

V usage is TRBV20-1 and J usage is TRBJ2-7, with D possibly being TRBD2 (5 bases). The V end was cut by 4 bases, the J end by 6 bases, with 10 bases between. In germline, CDR1 is DFQATT, CDR2 SNEGSKA (reference sequence). The CDR3 consists of 11 residues. CDR3 sequence reads: CSATGVGEQYF. The CDR3 nucleotides read TGCAGTGCTACCGGGGTTGGCGAGCAGTACTTC.

This clonotype was detected a few times. V usage is TRBV7-3 and J usage is TRBJ2-6; D may be TRBD1 or TRBD2 (5 bases each). Germline CDR1 is SGHTA and CDR2 is FQGTGA. The CDR3 length is 15 residues. V lost 5 bases, J lost 1 base, and 9 bases lay in between. The DNA for the CDR3 is TGTGCCAGCAGCCGCGAGGGGTCTGGGGCCAACGTCCTGACTTTC. It encodes CASSREGSGANVLTF.

For the CDR3, the DNA is TGTGCCAGCAGTCTCCTAGCGGGGTTCTACAATGAGCAGTTCTTC. Protein: CASSLLAGFYNEQFF. The chain uses TRBV6-2 or TRBV6-3 and TRBJ2-1, with 9 bases lining up with TRBD2. Germline CDR1 reads MNHEY; CDR2 reads SVGEGT. This CDR3 comprises 15 residues. The V gene end was trimmed by 5 bases and the J gene end by 3 bases; junction bases not matched to a gene: 5.

The chain uses TRBV6-1 and TRBJ1-1; the D is unclear. Deletions cut 2 bases from V and 6 bases from J, with 7 bases between. This CDR3 is 12 amino acids long. In germline, CDR1 is MNHNS, CDR2 SASEGT. The CDR3 protein is CASSETTPEAFF. CDR3 DNA sequence: TGTGCCAGCAGTGAAACGACTCCTGAAGCTTTCTTT.